The 5 T cell receptor beta chains given below trace back to one sample, sequenced in a study of T cell repertoires in cytomegalovirus infection. TCRdb fed the reads into MiXCR, producing one record per CDR3 protein. The table lists 65,000 to 95,000 distinct CDR3 sequences, roughly 3.6% of them singletons. Sequencing input: PBMCs. The receptors derive from a human donor in good health (CMV status not recorded). Some clones in this sample may be carry-over from other donors' samples.

The sample holds one count of this clonotype. A much larger clone lies a single base off, so this may be a read error. Given the absence of the conserved phenylalanine or tryptophan at the CDR3 end, a read error is likely. Because the CDR3's place on the DNA is in doubt, the DNA is left out and the CDR3 is given as listed by TCRdb. Here the CDR3 reads CASSLRQGLAC. The gene calls are TRBV7-2 and TRBJ1-2; whether TRBD1, the table's D call, matches the DNA was not checked. CDR1 is SGHTA, CDR2 FQGNSA, per germline. The CDR3 numbers 11 amino acids, ends counted.

There are many counts of this clonotype. This chain joins TRBV7-2 and TRBJ1-1; 9 bases agree with TRBD1. The CDR3 is 14 amino acids. J gave up 3 bases and V 5 bases, and 4 bases lay outside the gene matches. CDR1 is SGHTA, CDR2 FQGNSA, per germline. CDR3 sequence reads: CASSPGQGHTEAFF. For the CDR3, the DNA is TGTGCCAGCAGCCCGGGACAGGGACACACTGAAGCTTTCTTT.

This clonotype was counted at least ten times. The gene calls are TRBV6-2 or TRBV6-3 and TRBJ2-3, with TRBD2 as a possible D gene (6 bases). Trimming removed 6 bases from V and 2 bases from J, with 12 bases in between. The CDR3 covers 14 residues. Germline V gene lookup returns CDR1 MNHEY and CDR2 SVGEGT. The CDR3: CASREPRDTDTQYF. The CDR3 nucleotides are TGTGCCAGCAGAGAGCCGCGGGACACAGATACGCAGTATTTT.

This clonotype was detected many times. The chain recombines TRBV4-3 with TRBJ1-5; D perhaps matches TRBD1 (5 bases). The CDR3 covers 15 residues. Trimming took 0 bases from V and 7 from J, leaving 13 bases between them. CDR1 LGHNA and CDR2 YSLEER come from the germline V gene. Here the CDR3 DNA reads TGCGCCAGCAGCCAAGACGGCGGGGCAGACCAGCCCCAGCATTTT. It is translated as CASSQDGGADQPQHF.

The sample holds many counts of this clonotype. The chain combines TRBV7-3 with TRBJ1-1, with D perhaps TRBD1 (5 bases). Germline V lookup: CDR1 SGHTA, CDR2 FQGTGA. V was cut by 3 bases and J by 6 bases, with 8 bases left in between. The CDR3 covers 12 residues. For the CDR3, the DNA is TGTGCCAGCAGCTTCGGAGGGGCTGAAGCTTTCTTT. As protein: CASSFGGAEAFF. Full variable domain (outside the CDR3, taken from reference TRBV7-3 and TRBJ1-1): GAGVSQTPSNKVTEKGKYVELRCDPISGHTALYWYRQSLGQGPEFLIYFQGTGAADDSGLPNDRFFAVRPEGSVSTLKIQRTERGDSAVYLCASSFGGAEAFFGQGTRLTVV.